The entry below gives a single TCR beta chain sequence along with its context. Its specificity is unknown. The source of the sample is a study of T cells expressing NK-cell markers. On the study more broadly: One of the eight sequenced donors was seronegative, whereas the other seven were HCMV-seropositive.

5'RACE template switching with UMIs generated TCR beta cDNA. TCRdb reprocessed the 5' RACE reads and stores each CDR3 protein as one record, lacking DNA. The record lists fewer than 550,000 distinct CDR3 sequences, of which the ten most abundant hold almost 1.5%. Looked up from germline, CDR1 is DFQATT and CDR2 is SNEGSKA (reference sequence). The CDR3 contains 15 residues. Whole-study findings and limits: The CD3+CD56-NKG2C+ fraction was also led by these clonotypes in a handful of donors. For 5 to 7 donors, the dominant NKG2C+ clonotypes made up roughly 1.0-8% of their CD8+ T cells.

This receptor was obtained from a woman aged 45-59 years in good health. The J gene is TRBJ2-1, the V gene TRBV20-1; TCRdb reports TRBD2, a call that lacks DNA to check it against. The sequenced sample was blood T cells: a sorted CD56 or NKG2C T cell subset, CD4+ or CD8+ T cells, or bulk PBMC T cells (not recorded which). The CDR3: CSADVTSIGYNEQFF.